Below are 23 T cell receptor beta chains sequenced from a single sample in a study of shared clonotypes between healthy human individuals. Assay used: immunoSEQ multiplex PCR; TCRdb lists only in-frame clones, some missing. The profile covers 950,000 to 1,300,000 clones, with about three quarters appearing a single time and around 1.5% taken by the ten largest. Sequencing input: memory CD4+ T cells sorted from blood. Subset: CD45RA-negative fraction. The receptors shown here come from a man between 18 and 35 years old in good health.

V and J are TRBV6-4 and TRBJ2-5; no clear D gene. V was trimmed by 0 bases and J by 3 bases, leaving 8 bases between them. This CDR3 comprises 14 residues. Germline V gives CDR1 MRHNA, CDR2 SNTAGT. CDR3 coding DNA: TGTGCCAGCAGTGACTCAGTGCAAAAAGAGACCCAGTACTTC. This codes for CASSDSVQKETQYF.

The rearrangement links TRBV4-1 to TRBJ2-1, with D unresolved. This CDR3 has 13 residues. Trimming took 2 bases from V and 12 from J, leaving 14 bases between them. The germline CDR1 and CDR2 sequences are MGHRA and YSYEKL. CDR3 nucleotides: TGCGCCAGCAGCCAAAAAGAGAGCGTTGTGCAGTTCTTC. Translating gives CASSQKESVVQFF.

V gene TRBV29-1 combines with J gene TRBJ1-3; D uncertain. V lost 6 bases to trimming and J lost 2 bases, with 8 bases between them. Germline V gene data show CDR1 as SQVTM and CDR2 as ANQGSEA. The CDR3 totals 12 residues. The CDR3 bases are TGCAGCGTCCGACGGGCTGGAAACACCATATATTTT. It specifies CSVRRAGNTIYF.

The V gene is TRBV5-1, the J gene TRBJ2-5; 7 bases fit TRBD1. The V gene's germline CDR1 is SGHRS and CDR2 YFSETQ. Losses at the gene ends were 3 bases for V and 0 bases for J; bases not matched to a gene: 5. The CDR3 runs to 15 residues. The CDR3 DNA follows: TGCGCCAGCAGCTCCCGGGACAGTTACCAAGAGACCCAGTACTTC. Translated, it gives CASSSRDSYQETQYF.

The gene calls are TRBV2 and TRBJ2-1, with a weak D call TRBD1 (5 bases). Trimming shortened V by 3 bases and J by 6 bases, and 18 bases separated the two germline ends. Germline assignment: CDR1 SNHLY and CDR2 FYNNEI. The CDR3 is 16 amino acids. The CDR3 reads CASSEDKGMARNEQFF. For the CDR3, the DNA is TGTGCCAGCAGTGAGGATAAGGGGATGGCCCGCAATGAGCAGTTCTTC.

In this sample, this clone turned up a few times. This chain joins TRBV5-1 and TRBJ2-3; tentatively, D is TRBD2 (6 bases). This CDR3 has 14 residues. V dropped 2 bases and J dropped 2 bases, with 9 bases sitting between them. Germline-derived CDR1 and CDR2 are SGHRS and YFSETQ. DNA of the CDR3: TGCGCCAGCAGCTTACAGCGGGCCACAGATACGCAGTATTTT. The encoded protein is CASSLQRATDTQYF.

The V call is TRBV5-4, the J call TRBJ2-7, with a tentative D call TRBD2 (5 bases). CDR3 length equals 14 residues. The V end lost 0 bases, the J end lost 0 bases, and 7 bases lay between the germline ends. The V gene's germline CDR1 is SGHNT and CDR2 YYREEE (reference sequence). The CDR3 region has the DNA TGTGCCAGCAGCTTGGCGGGGAACTCCTACGAGCAGTACTTC. Translating gives CASSLAGNSYEQYF.

The V call is TRBV21-1, the J call TRBJ2-1; the D call TRBD1 from the table was never checked on the DNA. TRBV21-1 is a pseudogene locus. The CDR3 has 17 amino acids. CDR3 DNA sequence: TGTGCCAGCAGCAAAGGAGCACCGGGACAGGCCTACAATGAGCAGTTCTTC. Amino acids: CASSKGAPGQAYNEQFF.

The V gene is TRBV18, the J gene TRBJ1-3; 10 nucleotides agree with TRBD1. The germline gives CDR1 KGHSH, CDR2 LQKENI. This CDR3 contains 16 residues. J gave up 2 bases and V 2 bases, and 3 bases lay outside the gene matches. The CDR3 DNA sequence: TGTGCCAGCTCACCATCCGGGACAGGGGCTGGAAACACCATATATTTT. This codes for CASSPSGTGAGNTIYF.

V is TRBV28 and J is TRBJ1-1; possible D gene TRBD1, 6 bases. With 5 bases removed from V and 6 bases from J, the gap between germline ends came to 16 bases. CDR3 length: 14 amino acids. Germline CDR1 and CDR2: MDHEN and SYDVKM. The CDR3 DNA follows: TGTGCCAGCAGTCCATGGGGGGGCAACCCTGAAGCTTTCTTT. Amino acid sequence: CASSPWGGNPEAFF.

The chain's CDR3 is CASSWGGAPYEQYF. The CDR3 DNA reads as TGTGCCAGCAGCTGGGGGGGAGCCCCCTACGAGCAGTACTTC. The chain has TRBV7-2 and TRBJ2-7, with 7 positions matching TRBD2. Germline assignment: CDR1 SGHTA and CDR2 FQGNSA. The V and J ends lost 4 bases and 2 bases, in that order; junction bases with no gene match: 5. This CDR3 contains 14 residues.

Worth noting for this clone: One end of the junction does not line up with germline, which may come from a read error. CDR3 region: CASSLELAGVTYEQYF. The CDR3 region has the DNA TGTGCTAGCAGCTTAGAATTAGCGGGAGTAACTTACGAGCAGTACTTC. This rearrangement joins TRBV7-7 to TRBJ2-7; TRBD2 matches 9 bases. Germline CDR1 and CDR2: SSHAT and FNYEAQ (reference sequence). The CDR3 consists of 16 residues.

This clone was found many times. V is TRBV7-2 and J is TRBJ1-3; the D is unclear. Germline assignment: CDR1 SGHTA and CDR2 FQGNSA. This CDR3 has 16 residues. V lost 0 bases and J 3 bases, leaving 12 bases between the germline ends. Here the CDR3 DNA reads TGTGCCAGCAGCTTAGCGTCCACAGCGTTTGGAAACACCATATATTTT. Encoded protein: CASSLASTAFGNTIYF. The entire variable domain, with the rest obtained from reference TRBV7-2 and TRBJ1-3, is as follows: GAGVSQSPSNKVTEKGKDVELRCDPISGHTALYWYRQSLGQGLEFLIYFQGNSAPDKSGLPSDRFSAERTGGSVSTLTIQRTQQEDSAVYLCASSLASTAFGNTIYFGEGSWLTVV.

The genes are TRBV10-3 and TRBJ1-1; maybe TRBD1 (5 bases). CDR1 is ENHRY and CDR2 is SYGVKD in the germline V gene. The germline V and J ends were trimmed by 0 bases and 6 bases, with 14 bases remaining between them. CDR3 length: 15 residues. CDR3 region: CAISESSRGWAEAFF. The CDR3 nucleotides are TGTGCCATCAGTGAGTCGAGTAGGGGTTGGGCTGAAGCTTTCTTT.

The chain has TRBV2 and TRBJ1-6; D not resolved. V dropped 7 bases and J dropped 6 bases, with 19 bases sitting between them. The germline V gene encodes CDR1 SNHLY and CDR2 FYNNEI. The CDR3 loop spans 16 amino acids. The CDR3 bases are TGTGCCAGCACCATGGATAGGGCCGTAATTAATTCACCCCTCCACTTT. This codes for CASTMDRAVINSPLHF. Filled out from reference TRBV2 and TRBJ1-6, the complete variable domain reads EPEVTQTPSHQVTQMGQEVILRCVPISNHLYFYWYRQILGQKVEFLVSFYNNEISEKSEIFDDQFSVERPDGSNFTLKIRSTKLEDSAMYFCASTMDRAVINSPLHFGNGTRLTVT.

J is TRBJ2-5 and V is TRBV10-3; D is undetermined. Germline values: CDR1 ENHRY, CDR2 SYGVKD. The CDR3 sequence is 16 residues long. The V gene lost 3 bases and the J gene lost 4 bases, with 18 bases spanning the gap. The CDR3, as DNA: TGTGCCATCAGTGAAACCGACCCCGGGCTAGGAGAGACCCAGTACTTC. Translated, it gives CAISETDPGLGETQYF.

The chain joins TRBV21-1 to TRBJ2-7; the D segment call TRBD1 is taken from the table without a DNA check. TRBV21-1 is a pseudogene. CDR3 length: 16 residues. The CDR3 coding sequence is TGTGCCAGCAGCAATCGGACCCAGGGGGACTCCTACGAGCAGTACTTC. Its protein product is CASSNRTQGDSYEQYF.

The V gene is TRBV5-4, the J gene TRBJ2-7; D gene ambiguous. Trimming pared 1 base from V and 6 bases from J, leaving 8 bases between. CDR3 length equals 12 residues. Germline V gene sequence: CDR1 SGHNT, CDR2 YYREEE (reference sequence). As DNA, the CDR3 is TGTGCCAGCAGCTTGATGTGGGGCGAGCAGTACTTC. This gives the protein CASSLMWGEQYF.

Here the CDR3 reads CASKKGQGKGEQYF. The CDR3 DNA sequence: TGTGCCAGCAAAAAGGGACAGGGAAAAGGCGAGCAGTACTTC. The chain combines TRBV6-1 with TRBJ2-7, with 9 bases fitting TRBD1. V lost 7 bases, J lost 6 bases, and 10 bases stayed unmatched. The CDR3 runs to 14 residues. Germline CDR1 is MNHNS and CDR2 is SASEGT.

V and J are TRBV6-6 and TRBJ1-2; 10 positions agree with TRBD1. Trimming at V came to 6 bases and at J to 8 bases, leaving 15 bases not matched to a gene. From germline, CDR1 is MNHNY and CDR2 SVGAGI (reference sequence). The CDR3 covers 16 residues. CDR3 DNA: TGTGCCAGCAGCGAGCAAACGACAGGGGGCGTTCCGGGCTACACCTTC. This encodes CASSEQTTGGVPGYTF.

This chain links TRBV4-1 with TRBJ1-5, with D unclear. The length of the CDR3 is 15 residues. Per germline, CDR1 MGHRA and CDR2 YSYEKL. Trimming removed 6 bases from V and 0 bases from J, with 12 bases in between. CDR3 amino acids: CASSSGPSSNQPQHF. For the CDR3, the DNA is TGCGCCAGCAGTTCCGGGCCCAGTAGCAATCAGCCCCAGCATTTT.

This clone was observed a single time. The chain has TRBV27 and TRBJ1-3, with D perhaps TRBD1 (6 bases). Trimming cost V 8 bases and J 4 bases, with 12 bases left between them. CDR1 is MNHEY, CDR2 SMNVEV, per germline (reference sequence). The CDR3 covers 13 residues. In DNA form, the CDR3 reads TGTGCCAGCTACGCAGGGGTAGGAAACACCATATATTTT. This sequence encodes CASYAGVGNTIYF.

The chain recombines TRBV6-5 with TRBJ1-4; tentative D call: TRBD1 (5 bases). Germline loops: CDR1 MNHEY, CDR2 SVGAGI. The CDR3 spans 11 residues. Trimming stripped 6 bases from V and 10 bases from J, with 9 bases between. The CDR3 DNA follows: TGTGCCAGCAGCACGGGGGGAAAACTGTTTTTT. This sequence encodes CASSTGGKLFF.